Below, one TCR beta chain is given with its context. TCRdb's table, derived via immunoSEQ multiplex PCR, lists solely in-frame clones and lacks some. The data show over 75,000 clones, 91% seen once. These data originate in a study of control samples from healthy donors and cancer patients. Material for sequencing was blood. This clonotype originated in a man aged 30 to 45 in good health.

The CDR3 loop reads CASSYPENTEAFF. The CDR3 bases are TGTGCCAGCAGTTACCCCGAGAACACTGAAGCTTTCTTT. The chain uses TRBV6-5 and TRBJ1-1; D uncertain. Germline V lookup: CDR1 MNHEY, CDR2 SVGAGI. V was cut by 2 bases and J by 1 base, with 5 bases left in between. This CDR3 region has 13 residues.